This T cell receptor (beta chain) was captured in a study of monozygotic twins with inflammatory bowel disease. Study-level findings and limits: Especially where disease activity was present, IBD patients had fewer clonotypes in common with others than healthy twins did.

CDR3 size: 15 residues. Germline V gene sequence: CDR1 MGHRA, CDR2 YSYEKL. It was around 3.5 ug of total RNA that each TCR library used. For each CDR3 protein, TCRdb gives one entry from its re-call of the 5' RACE reads, without DNA. The sample holds approximately 400,000 distinct CDR3 sequences. Points on this clonotype: Its cognate antigen is unknown.

The TCR was taken from a human donor with ulcerative colitis or Crohn's disease, or a healthy co-twin of an affected twin (not recorded which). This chain links TRBV4-1 with TRBJ1-1; no DNA is available, so the TRBD1 call from TCRdb remains unchecked. The specimen was blood. CDR3 region: CASSIGSGGVPEAFF.